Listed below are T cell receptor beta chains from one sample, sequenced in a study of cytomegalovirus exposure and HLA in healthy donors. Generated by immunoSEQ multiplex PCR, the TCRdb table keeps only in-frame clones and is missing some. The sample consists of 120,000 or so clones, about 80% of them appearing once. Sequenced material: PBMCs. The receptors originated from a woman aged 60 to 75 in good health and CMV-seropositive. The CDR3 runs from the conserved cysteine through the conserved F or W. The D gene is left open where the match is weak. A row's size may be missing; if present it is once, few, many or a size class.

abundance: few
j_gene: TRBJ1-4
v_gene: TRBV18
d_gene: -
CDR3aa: CASSSGLEKLFF
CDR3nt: TGTGCCAGCTCATCAGGTTTGGAAAAACTGTTTTTT

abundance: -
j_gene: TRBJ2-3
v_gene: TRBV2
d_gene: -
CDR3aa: CASSFQLVPDTQYF
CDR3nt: TGTGCCAGCAGTTTCCAACTAGTCCCAGATACGCAGTATTTT

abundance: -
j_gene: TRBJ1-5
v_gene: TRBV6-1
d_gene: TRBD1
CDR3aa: CASSAGQGAQPQHF
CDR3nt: TGTGCCAGCAGTGCGGGACAGGGGGCACAGCCCCAGCATTTT

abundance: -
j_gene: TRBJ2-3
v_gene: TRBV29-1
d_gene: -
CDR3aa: CSVVGLTHTDTQYF
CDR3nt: TGCAGCGTTGTAGGACTGACTCACACAGATACGCAGTATTTT

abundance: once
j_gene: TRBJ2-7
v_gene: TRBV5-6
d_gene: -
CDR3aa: CASSTPSGYEQYF
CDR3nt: TGTGCCAGCAGCACCCCGTCCGGGTACGAGCAGTACTTC

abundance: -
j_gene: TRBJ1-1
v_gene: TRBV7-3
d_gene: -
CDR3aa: CASSSRADTEAFF
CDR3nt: TGTGCCAGCAGCTCGCGAGCCGACACTGAAGCTTTCTTT

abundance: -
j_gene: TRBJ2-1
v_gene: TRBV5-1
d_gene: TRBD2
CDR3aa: CASSTGLAGGNEQFF
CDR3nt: TGCGCCAGCAGCACGGGACTAGCGGGAGGAAATGAGCAGTTCTTC

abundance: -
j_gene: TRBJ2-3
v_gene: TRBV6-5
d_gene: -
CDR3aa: CATQAESTDTQYF
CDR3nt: TGTGCCACCCAGGCCGAGAGCACAGATACGCAGTATTTT

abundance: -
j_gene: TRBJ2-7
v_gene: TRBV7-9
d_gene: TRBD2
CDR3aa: CASSFVGLAGYEQYF
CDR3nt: TGTGCCAGCAGCTTTGTGGGACTAGCGGGCTACGAGCAGTACTTC

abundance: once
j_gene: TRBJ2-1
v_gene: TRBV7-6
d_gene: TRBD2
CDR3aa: CASSLGGSGSYPYNEQFF
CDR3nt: TGTGCCAGCAGCTTAGGAGGTAGCGGGTCCTACCCCTACAATGAGCAGTTCTTC

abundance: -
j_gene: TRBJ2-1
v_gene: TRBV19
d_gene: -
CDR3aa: CASSIQGGNEQFF
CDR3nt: TGTGCCAGTAGTATTCAAGGGGGCAATGAGCAGTTCTTC

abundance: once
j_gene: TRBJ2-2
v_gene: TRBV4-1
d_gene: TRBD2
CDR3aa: CASSRGARTSGRGGELFF
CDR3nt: TGCGCCAGCAGCCGAGGCGCCCGGACTAGCGGGAGAGGCGGGGAGCTGTTTTTT

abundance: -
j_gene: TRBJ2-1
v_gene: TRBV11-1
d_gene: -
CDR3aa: CASSRTDSSYNEQFF
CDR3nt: TGTGCCAGCAGCCGGACAGACAGCTCCTACAATGAGCAGTTCTTC

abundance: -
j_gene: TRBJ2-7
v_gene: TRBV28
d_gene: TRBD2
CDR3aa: CASSPAGERNEQYF
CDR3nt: TGTGCCAGCAGTCCAGCGGGAGAACGGAACGAGCAGTACTTC

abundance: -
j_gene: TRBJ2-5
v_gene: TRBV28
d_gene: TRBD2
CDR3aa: CASSSVSTWTSGRETQYF
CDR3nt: TGTGCCAGCAGTTCCGTCTCCACCTGGACTAGCGGGAGGGAGACCCAGTACTTC

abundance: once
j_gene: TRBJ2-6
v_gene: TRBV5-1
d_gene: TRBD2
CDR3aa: CASSLALAGHSGANVLTF
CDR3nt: TGCGCCAGCAGCTTGGCACTAGCGGGACACTCTGGGGCCAACGTCCTGACTTTC

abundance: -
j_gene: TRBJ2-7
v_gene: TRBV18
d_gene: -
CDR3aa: CASSPGQGSYEQYF
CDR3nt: TGTGCCAGCTCACCAGGGCAGGGTTCGTACGAGCAGTACTTC

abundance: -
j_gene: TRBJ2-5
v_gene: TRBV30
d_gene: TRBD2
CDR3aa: CAWSGTSVETQYF
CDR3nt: TGTGCCTGGAGTGGGACTAGCGTTGAGACCCAGTACTTC

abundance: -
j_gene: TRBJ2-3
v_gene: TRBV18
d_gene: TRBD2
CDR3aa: CASSPGGAGGSTDTQYF
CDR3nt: TGTGCCAGCTCACCAGGAGGAGCGGGAGGGAGCACAGATACGCAGTATTTT

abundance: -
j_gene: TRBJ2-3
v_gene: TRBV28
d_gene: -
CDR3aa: CASSLSRAGTDTQYF
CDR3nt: TGTGCCAGCAGCTTATCTCGAGCGGGCACAGATACGCAGTATTTT

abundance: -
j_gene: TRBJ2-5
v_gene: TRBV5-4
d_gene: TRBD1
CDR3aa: CASSSDREFQETQYF
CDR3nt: TGTGCCAGCAGCTCGGACAGGGAGTTCCAAGAGACCCAGTACTTC

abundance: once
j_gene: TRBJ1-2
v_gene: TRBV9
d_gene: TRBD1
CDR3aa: CASSVAQDRVYLSVDGYTF
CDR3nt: TGTGCCAGCAGCGTAGCCCAAGACAGGGTTTACCTTAGCGTCGATGGCTACACCTTC

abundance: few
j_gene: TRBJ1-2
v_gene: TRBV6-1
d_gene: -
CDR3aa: CASSESGLYYGYTF
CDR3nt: TGTGCCAGCAGCGAGTCAGGGCTCTACTATGGCTACACCTTC

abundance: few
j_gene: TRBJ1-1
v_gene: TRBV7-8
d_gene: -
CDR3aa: CASSFSNTEAFF
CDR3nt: TGTGCCAGCAGCTTTAGCAACACTGAAGCTTTCTTT

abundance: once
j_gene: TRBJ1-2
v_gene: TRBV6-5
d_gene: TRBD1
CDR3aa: CASNGGTGDGYTF
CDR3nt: TGTGCCAGCAATGGCGGGACAGGAGATGGCTACACCTTC

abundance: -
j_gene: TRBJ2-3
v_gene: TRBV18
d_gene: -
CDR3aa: CASSPPIRVWTQYF
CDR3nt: TGTGCCAGCTCACCACCGATACGGGTGTGGACGCAGTATTTT

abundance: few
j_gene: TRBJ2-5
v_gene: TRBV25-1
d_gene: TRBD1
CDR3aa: CASSLTGVGGTQYF
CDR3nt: TGTGCCAGCAGCCTGACAGGGGTTGGGGGGACCCAGTACTTC

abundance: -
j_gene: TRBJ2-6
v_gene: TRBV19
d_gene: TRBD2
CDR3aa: CASAPSGSGGANVLTF
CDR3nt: TGTGCCAGTGCGCCTAGCGGGAGCGGTGGGGCCAACGTCCTGACTTTC

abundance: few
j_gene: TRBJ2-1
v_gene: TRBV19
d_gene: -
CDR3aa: CASSISSSSIKFF
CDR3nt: TGTGCCAGTAGTATATCGTCTTCTAGTATTAAGTTCTTC

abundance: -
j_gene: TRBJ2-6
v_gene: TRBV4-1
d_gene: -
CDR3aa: CASSQDGRVSGANVLTF
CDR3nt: TGCGCCAGCAGCCAAGATGGCAGGGTCTCTGGGGCCAACGTCCTGACTTTC

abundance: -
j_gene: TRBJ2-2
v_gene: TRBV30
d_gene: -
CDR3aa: CAWSVLRNTGELFF
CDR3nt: TGTGCCTGGAGTGTACTCCGGAACACCGGGGAGCTGTTTTTT

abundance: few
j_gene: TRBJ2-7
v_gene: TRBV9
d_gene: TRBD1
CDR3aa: CASSAQWDSPYEQYF
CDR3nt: TGTGCCAGCAGCGCGCAATGGGACAGTCCCTACGAGCAGTACTTC

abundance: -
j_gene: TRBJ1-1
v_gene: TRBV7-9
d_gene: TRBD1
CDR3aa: CASSPGQTNTEAFF
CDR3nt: TGTGCCAGCAGCCCGGGACAGACGAACACTGAAGCTTTCTTT

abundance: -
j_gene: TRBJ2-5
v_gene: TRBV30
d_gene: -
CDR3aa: CAWSGLLQETQYF
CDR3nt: TGTGCCTGGAGTGGACTACTCCAAGAGACCCAGTACTTC

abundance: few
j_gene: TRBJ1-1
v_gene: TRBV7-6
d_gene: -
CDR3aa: CASSLAIQGEAFF
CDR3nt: TGTGCCAGCAGCTTAGCAATCCAGGGGGAAGCTTTCTTT

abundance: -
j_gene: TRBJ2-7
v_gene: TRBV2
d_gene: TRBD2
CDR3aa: CASSPRPAGGYEQYF
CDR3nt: TGTGCCAGCAGCCCCAGGCCAGCGGGAGGGTACGAGCAGTACTTC

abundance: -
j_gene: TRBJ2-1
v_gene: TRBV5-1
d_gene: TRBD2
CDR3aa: CASSDTSGIGNEQFF
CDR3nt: TGCGCCAGCAGCGATACTAGCGGGATTGGAAATGAGCAGTTCTTC